The rows below give T cell receptor beta chains drawn from one sample of a study of cytomegalovirus exposure and HLA in healthy donors. Method: immunoSEQ multiplex PCR; TCRdb's copy keeps in-frame clones and lacks some. This table holds about 80,000 clones, 60% to 80% found once. Sequenced: PBMCs. The receptors were gathered from a man aged 45-65 years in good health and CMV-seronegative. Each CDR3 is given without its conserved first and last residue. D genes are given only for firm matches.

d_gene	v_gene	j_gene	CDR3aa
TRBD2	TRBV9	TRBJ2-1	ASSNSGGVYNEQF
NA	TRBV13	TRBJ2-1	ASSFLGIAEQF
TRBD2	TRBV7-3	NA	ASSSLAGPYEQY
TRBD2	TRBV4-1	TRBJ2-1	ASSPAGTSGGADEQF
TRBD1	TRBV5-8	TRBJ1-4	ASSLKGGATHEKLF
TRBD1	TRBV4-1	TRBJ2-7	ASSQRTGNLNSRTSYEQY
TRBD2	TRBV7-6	TRBJ2-1	ASSQEPGLASNEQF
TRBD1	TRBV5-1	TRBJ2-6	ASSSRDRGTGANVLT
TRBD1	TRBV19	TRBJ1-2	ASTWTGWGSYGYT
NA	TRBV5-1	TRBJ2-7	ASSFLRGYEQY
NA	TRBV19	TRBJ2-5	ASSIGTEGTQY
TRBD2	TRBV4-1	TRBJ2-1	ASSFKTSGADLRDNEQF
NA	TRBV9	TRBJ1-2	ASSVTEQSHGYT
NA	TRBV7-2	TRBJ2-5	ASSLVGGQETQY
NA	TRBV7-7	TRBJ2-4	ASSSDPGNIQY
NA	TRBV7-2	TRBJ1-6	ASSLSISSYNSPLH
NA	TRBV5-1	TRBJ1-2	ASSLSGGDGGYT
NA	TRBV7-2	TRBJ2-5	ASSLAPGETQY
TRBD2	TRBV7-2	TRBJ2-3	ASSFIAGGRTDTQY
NA	TRBV25-1	TRBJ2-2	ASSRGGANTGELF
NA	TRBV7-8	TRBJ1-4	ASSSTGFNEKLF
NA	TRBV5-1	TRBJ2-5	ASDASGIRQETQY
TRBD1	TRBV27	TRBJ1-1	ASRRRQGVGANTEAF
TRBD1	TRBV27	TRBJ1-4	ASSSGTGEKKLF
NA	TRBV6-4	TRBJ1-2	ASSDSHTPDYGYT
TRBD1	TRBV7-2	TRBJ2-5	ASSLGTGANRGTQY
TRBD2	TRBV5-4	TRBJ2-5	ASSRGLAGIETQY
NA	TRBV5-1	TRBJ1-4	ASSLDGKEKLF
NA	TRBV6-5	TRBJ1-2	ATLGDTNYGYT
NA	TRBV18	TRBJ1-4	ASSPWRAVNEKLF
TRBD1	TRBV6-5	TRBJ2-2	ASSTRDRGTGELF
TRBD1	TRBV28	TRBJ1-2	ASTKATGGYMNYGYT
NA	TRBV5-1	NA	ASSLAAEQY
NA	TRBV4-2	TRBJ1-2	ASSQPLRESLLNYGYT
TRBD1	TRBV6-1	TRBJ2-5	ASSEPRGQKETQY
NA	TRBV11-2	TRBJ2-7	ASSLNPVGATNYEQY
TRBD2	TRBV6-6	TRBJ2-7	ASSPQSGGVGYEQY
NA	TRBV11-2	TRBJ1-6	ASSLDTRSTPLH
TRBD2	TRBV2	TRBJ2-5	ASSDGQRGPETQY
NA	TRBV6-6	TRBJ1-1	ASTQGSGEAF
TRBD2	TRBV19	TRBJ2-1	ASSILGLVFYEQF
TRBD1	TRBV18	TRBJ1-6	ASSGTGSNSPLH
TRBD1	TRBV29-1	TRBJ2-7	SVGTGVSYEQY
NA	TRBV28	TRBJ1-2	ASSPRDHYGYT
TRBD1	TRBV10-2	TRBJ2-5	ASSESGQGIEAQY
NA	TRBV11-2	TRBJ1-3	ASSPQTRGNTIY
NA	TRBV27	TRBJ1-1	ASSSPYREGNTEAF
NA	TRBV2	TRBJ2-5	ASGRGKETQY
TRBD1	TRBV7-2	TRBJ1-2	ASSILQGRGGYT
NA	TRBV9	TRBJ1-6	ASSVKGGHSPLH
NA	TRBV28	TRBJ1-2	ASSRPGGGGWYGYT
NA	TRBV10-3	TRBJ1-1	AISESGTSIKEAF
NA	TRBV6-1	TRBJ1-6	ASSGSSGNSPLH
NA	TRBV7-8	TRBJ2-7	ASSLAQGHYEQY
TRBD1	TRBV5-8	TRBJ1-4	ASSLMDRPNEKLF
TRBD2	TRBV5-6	TRBJ2-7	ASAPRGGPGGEQY